Each of the 20 T cell receptor beta chains below was sequenced from the same sample in a study of Ad26.COV2.S vaccination and SARS-CoV-2 variants. TCRdb keeps only in-frame clones here, not all; method: immunoSEQ multiplex PCR. The sample holds about 87,000 clones, roughly 84% seen once. The sample here was peripheral blood, taken after recovery from COVID-19. Receptors originate from a human donor who had recovered from COVID-19.

The CDR3 nucleotides read TGTGCCAGCATTAGGGGACCCAACTATGGCTACACCTTC. The encoded protein is CASIRGPNYGYTF. J is TRBJ1-2 and V is TRBV6-5, with a possible D match to TRBD1 (5 bases). From germline, CDR1 is MNHEY and CDR2 SVGAGI. The CDR3 sequence is 13 residues long. Between the trimmed V and J ends, which lost 7 bases and 2 bases, there was a span of 11 bases.

This clone was seen a handful of times. CDR3 protein: CASSSDRGLSPLHF. The CDR3 DNA sequence: TGCGCCAGCAGTTCGGACAGGGGCCTATCGCCCCTCCACTTT. This rearrangement joins TRBV10-1 to TRBJ1-6, with 9 bases aligning to TRBD1. Trimming cost V 5 bases and J 13 bases; bases outside gene matches: 9. Germline CDR1 and CDR2: WNHNN and SYGVQD (reference sequence). This CDR3 spans 14 amino acids.

The gene calls are TRBV11-1 and TRBJ2-7, with 7 bases that match TRBD1. The CDR3 totals 16 residues. Germline trimming cut 3 bases from V and 0 bases from J; bases unmatched to any gene: 8. Germline CDR1 reads SGHAT; CDR2 reads FQDESV (reference sequence). The chain's CDR3 is CASSFQMAGGSYEQYF. The CDR3 nucleotides are TGTGCCAGCAGCTTCCAGATGGCAGGGGGCTCCTACGAGCAGTACTTC. The variable domain in full, completed from reference TRBV11-1 and TRBJ2-7, reads EAEVAQSPRYKITEKSQAVAFWCDPISGHATLYWYRQILGQGPELLVQFQDESVVDDSQLPKDRFSAERLKGVDSTLKIQPAELGDSAMYLCASSFQMAGGSYEQYFGPGTRLTVT.

The chain uses TRBV28 and TRBJ2-3, with unresolved D. Germline CDR1 reads MDHEN; CDR2 reads SYDVKM. The CDR3 spans 15 residues. The V gene lost 6 bases and the J gene lost 5 bases, with 18 bases spanning the gap. CDR3 in DNA: TGTGCCAGCAGAGCCATGGGGTTTAAAGGAGATACGCAGTATTTT. It encodes CASRAMGFKGDTQYF.

The rearrangement joins TRBV5-8 to TRBJ2-5; TRBD1 matches at 8 bases. Germline V CDR1 and CDR2: SGHTS, YDEGEE. This CDR3 is 15 amino acids long. V gave up 4 bases and J gave up 1 base; unmatched junction bases: 6. DNA for the CDR3: TGTGCCAGCAGCCCCGGACAGGGAACCCAAGAGACCCAGTACTTC. Amino acid sequence: CASSPGQGTQETQYF.

CDR3 DNA sequence: TGTGCCAGCAGCCAAAGCCCCGGGACAGGGGAGGCTGGGGCCAACGTCCTGACTTTC. It encodes CASSQSPGTGEAGANVLTF. The rearrangement joins TRBV3-1 (or the pseudogene TRBV3-2) to TRBJ2-6; 10 nucleotides match TRBD1. There are 19 residues in the CDR3. V lost 2 bases, J lost 2 bases, and 9 bases stayed unmatched. CDR1 and CDR2 from the germline V gene are LGHDT and YNNKEL (reference sequence).

This sequence joins TRBV2 and TRBJ2-7, with TRBD2 matching over 15 bases. Germline CDR1 reads SNHLY; CDR2 reads FYNNEI. V was pared by 6 bases and J by 0 bases, with 9 bases of the junction left unmatched. There are 18 residues in the CDR3. The CDR3 nucleotides read TGTGCCAGCAGCCGGGGACTAGCGGGAGGACCAAGCTCCTACGAGCAGTACTTC. Its translation: CASSRGLAGGPSSYEQYF.

The chain joins TRBV28 to TRBJ1-4; D gene uncertain. V lost 10 bases and J lost 6, with 12 bases in between. Per the germline V gene, CDR1 is MDHEN and CDR2 is SYDVKM. This CDR3 spans 12 amino acids. The CDR3, as DNA: TGTGCCACCCAATGGAGCCATGAAAAACTGTTTTTT. Translation: CATQWSHEKLFF.

The V and J genes are TRBV6-5 and TRBJ1-5; 8 nucleotides agree with TRBD1. Losses at the gene ends were 6 bases for V and 4 bases for J; bases not matched to a gene: 5. Germline values: CDR1 MNHEY, CDR2 SVGAGI. The CDR3 runs 14 residues. The CDR3 region has the DNA TGTGCCAGCAGCCGGGACAGGTCAAATCAGCCCCAGCATTTT. It encodes CASSRDRSNQPQHF.

The V gene is TRBV5-1, the J gene TRBJ2-1, with 9 bases aligning to TRBD1. The CDR3 extends over 15 amino acids. V was clipped by 5 bases and J by 5 bases; unmatched bases: 8. The germline V gene encodes CDR1 SGHRS and CDR2 YFSETQ. This CDR3 is CASSGTGRSNNEQFF. CDR3 DNA: TGCGCCAGCAGTGGGACAGGGCGTAGCAACAATGAGCAGTTCTTC.

The rearrangement joins TRBV11-2 to TRBJ2-1; 8 nucleotides agree with TRBD1. Germline trimming cut 3 bases from V and 4 bases from J; bases unmatched to any gene: 5. Germline V gives CDR1 SGHAT, CDR2 FQNNGV. The CDR3 has 15 amino acids. CDR3: CASSFGGTGYNEQFF. CDR3 nucleotide sequence: TGTGCCAGCAGCTTTGGCGGGACAGGTTACAATGAGCAGTTCTTC.

This clone has only one observation. The genes are TRBV28 and TRBJ1-6, with D possibly matching TRBD1 (5 bases). The germline V and J ends were trimmed by 3 bases and 8 bases, with 17 bases remaining between them. Germline loops: CDR1 MDHEN, CDR2 SYDVKM. This CDR3 comprises 16 residues. The CDR3 sequence: CASSLYLGTVDSPLHF. CDR3 in DNA: TGTGCCAGCAGTTTGTATCTAGGGACGGTTGATTCACCCCTCCACTTT.

The chain combines TRBV28 with TRBJ2-6; possibly TRBD1 or TRBD2 for D (6 bases each). The V end was cut by 6 bases, the J end by 2 bases, with 17 bases between. The CDR3 contains 17 residues. Germline CDR1 and CDR2: MDHEN and SYDVKM. CDR3 sequence: CASRGGSQGTGANVLTF. The CDR3 DNA reads as TGTGCCAGCAGGGGGGGATCCCAGGGGACTGGGGCCAACGTCCTGACTTTC.

The chain has TRBV11-3 and TRBJ2-7; D call uncertain. The CDR3 is 17 residues long. Germline V gene lookup returns CDR1 SGHNT and CDR2 YENEEA. Trimming shortened V by 0 bases and J by 0 bases, and 15 bases separated the two germline ends. The CDR3 is CASSLDGRGYSSYEQYF. CDR3 nucleotides: TGTGCCAGCAGCTTAGATGGGCGCGGATACTCCTCCTACGAGCAGTACTTC.

This clone has a single count. This chain links TRBV15 with TRBJ1-4; D unresolved. V lost 0 bases, J lost 5 bases, and 16 bases lay in between. CDR3 size: 17 residues. From germline, CDR1 is LNHNV and CDR2 YYDKDF (reference sequence). The CDR3 region is CATSRDPPLALNEKLFF. The CDR3 nucleotides are TGTGCCACCAGCAGAGATCCGCCCCTGGCGCTGAATGAAAAACTGTTTTTT.

The genes are TRBV7-2 and TRBJ2-7, with D possibly being TRBD1 (6 bases). The CDR3 has 18 amino acids. The V end was cut by 1 base, the J end by 0 bases, with 19 bases between. Per the germline V gene, CDR1 is SGHTA and CDR2 is FQGNSA. CDR3 nucleotide sequence: TGTGCCAGCAGCTTAGGGGTCTCTTTCGACAGGAGCTCCTACGAGCAGTACTTC. Translated, it gives CASSLGVSFDRSSYEQYF.

CDR3 nucleotides: TGTGCCAGCAGTTACTGGCAGGGGCGCGGGGACGAGCAGTACTTC. Protein: CASSYWQGRGDEQYF. V and J are TRBV6-5 and TRBJ2-7; possibly TRBD1 or TRBD2 for D (6 bases each). Germline V gene sequence: CDR1 MNHEY, CDR2 SVGAGI. Trimming left V 1 base short and J 5 bases short, with 15 bases between. The CDR3 extends over 15 amino acids.

This clone was counted between two and nine times. The chain uses TRBV9 and TRBJ2-3; 11 bases map to TRBD2. The J segment lost 3 bases and the V segment lost 3 bases, leaving 9 bases of the junction unmatched. Germline CDR1 SGDLS, CDR2 YYNGEE. CDR3 size: 17 residues. CDR3 amino acids: CASSAQRTSGPTDTQYF. CDR3 nucleotides: TGTGCCAGCAGCGCCCAACGGACTAGCGGGCCAACAGATACGCAGTATTTT.

V and J are TRBV9 and TRBJ2-1, with D perhaps TRBD1 (6 bases). Germline values: CDR1 SGDLS, CDR2 YYNGEE. The CDR3 is made up of 15 amino acids. Trimming took 4 bases from V and 6 from J, leaving 17 bases between them. In nucleotides, the CDR3 is TGTGCCAGCAGCCCCTCTAGGGGGTTGGGCAATGAGCAGTTCTTC. Translation gives CASSPSRGLGNEQFF.

The rearrangement links TRBV5-1 to TRBJ2-3; D is uncertain. CDR3 size: 17 residues. From germline, CDR1 is SGHRS and CDR2 YFSETQ. V was pared by 0 bases and J by 5 bases, with 19 bases between. CDR3 nucleotides: TGCGCCAGCAGCTTGGCTGACCCCCCTAAGGTGGGAGATACGCAGTATTTT. Its translation is CASSLADPPKVGDTQYF.